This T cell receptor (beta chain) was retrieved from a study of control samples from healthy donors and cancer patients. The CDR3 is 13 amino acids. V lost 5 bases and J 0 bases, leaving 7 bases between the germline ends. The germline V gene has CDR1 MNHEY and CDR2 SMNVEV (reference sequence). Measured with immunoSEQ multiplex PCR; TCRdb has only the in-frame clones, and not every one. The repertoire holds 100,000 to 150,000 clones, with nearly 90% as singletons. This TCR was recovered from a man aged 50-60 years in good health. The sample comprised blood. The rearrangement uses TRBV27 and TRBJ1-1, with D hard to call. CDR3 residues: CASSLVLNTEAFF. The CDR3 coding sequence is TGTGCCAGCAGTCTGGTACTGAACACTGAAGCTTTCTTT.